These 27 T cell receptor beta chains came from one sample sequenced in a study of blood T cell repertoires in COVID-19. Clones were read by immunoSEQ multiplex PCR, and TCRdb kept only the in-frame ones, dropping some. The repertoire consists of approximately 440,000 clones, with roughly 88% occurring once and the leading ten covering 0.55% to 0.75%. Input material: PBMCs or T cells enriched from blood (not recorded which). Receptor source: a man aged 18 to 30 who had recovered from COVID-19.

This clone appeared many times. Its ends do not fully match the called genes, so a read error is possible. This chain joins TRBV3-1 (or the pseudogene TRBV3-2) and TRBJ2-3, with 14 bases matching TRBD2. The germline gives CDR1 LGHDT, CDR2 YNNKEL (reference sequence). The CDR3 covers 20 residues. Here the CDR3 reads CASRQGPGLAGVGSTDTQYF. Written as DNA, the CDR3 is TGTGCCAGCAGACAAGGTCCGGGACTAGCGGGAGTGGGTAGCACAGATACGCAGTATTTT.

The CDR3 nucleotides are TGTGCCAGCAGCTACCAGGGCAGGACCACTGAAGCTTTCTTT. This codes for CASSYQGRTTEAFF. The chain couples TRBV11-3 to TRBJ1-1; D perhaps matches TRBD1 (5 bases). CDR1 SGHNT and CDR2 YENEEA come from the germline V gene. This CDR3 comprises 14 residues. V was trimmed by 4 bases and J by 4 bases, leaving 13 bases between them.

V is TRBV5-1 and J is TRBJ1-6; D gene unclear. The CDR3 extends over 16 amino acids. The V and J ends lost 4 bases and 0 bases respectively, with 11 bases between them. In germline, CDR1 is SGHRS, CDR2 YFSETQ. CDR3 in amino acids: CASSTDGSSYNSPLHF. The CDR3 nucleotides read TGCGCCAGCAGCACCGACGGGAGCTCCTATAATTCACCCCTCCACTTT.

The V gene is TRBV28, the J gene TRBJ2-7, with 7 positions matching TRBD2. After removal of 1 base from V and 0 bases from J, the junction contained 3 bases not matched to a gene. The CDR3 has 15 amino acids. Per the germline V gene, CDR1 is MDHEN and CDR2 is SYDVKM. The CDR3 nucleotides are TGTGCCAGCAGTTTATTTGGCGGGAGCTCCTACGAGCAGTACTTC. Amino acids: CASSLFGGSSYEQYF.

The CDR3 DNA sequence: TGTGCCAGCAGCCAACCGGGGGGCGCTGAAGCTTTCTTT. Protein sequence: CASSQPGGAEAFF. The rearrangement links TRBV28 to TRBJ1-1; possibly TRBD1 for D (6 bases). Looked up from germline, CDR1 is MDHEN and CDR2 is SYDVKM. V was trimmed by 6 bases and J by 6 bases, leaving 14 bases between them. The CDR3 covers 13 residues.

This chain connects TRBV12-3 or TRBV12-4 to TRBJ1-2; D uncertain. The CDR3 runs 13 residues. V was pared by 3 bases and J by 4 bases, with 9 bases between. In DNA form, the CDR3 reads TGTGCCAGCAGTTTCGCGACTAGCTATGGCTACACCTTC. Translated: CASSFATSYGYTF.

The chain joins TRBV2 to TRBJ1-2; D call uncertain. The CDR3 is made up of 15 amino acids. The V and J ends lost 7 bases and 0 bases respectively, with 15 bases between them. Germline lookup yields CDR1 SNHLY and CDR2 FYNNEI. CDR3 sequence reads: CASIRSPIANYGYTF. CDR3 nucleotides: TGTGCCAGCATTAGGAGCCCAATAGCTAACTATGGCTACACCTTC.

This clone was detected only once. CDR3 residues: CASGQGYEQYF. The CDR3 DNA follows: TGTGCCAGCGGACAGGGGTACGAGCAGTACTTC. The rearrangement joins TRBV3-1 (or the pseudogene TRBV3-2) to TRBJ2-7; 9 nucleotides line up with TRBD1. The V gene end was trimmed by 8 bases and the J gene end by 4 bases; junction bases not matched to a gene: 0. Per the germline V gene, CDR1 is LGHDT and CDR2 is YNNKEL (reference sequence). The CDR3 has 11 residues.

The chain's CDR3 is CASSLAGGSNEQFF. CDR3 coding DNA: TGTGCCAGCAGCTTAGCCGGGGGTAGCAATGAGCAGTTCTTC. The chain combines TRBV7-9 with TRBJ2-1, with a possible D match to TRBD2 (6 bases). The CDR3 extends over 14 amino acids. V lost 0 bases to trimming and J lost 6 bases, with 9 bases between them. Germline values: CDR1 SEHNR, CDR2 FQNEAQ (reference sequence).

This chain links TRBV9 with TRBJ1-2; 9 bases are shared with TRBD1. In germline, CDR1 is SGDLS, CDR2 YYNGEE. V gave up 5 bases and J gave up 4 bases; unmatched junction bases: 9. The CDR3 has 15 amino acids. The CDR3 coding sequence is TGTGCCAGCAGAAACTATGGACAGGGGCCCTATGGCTACACCTTC. It codes for CASRNYGQGPYGYTF. Complete variable domain (other parts from reference TRBV9 and TRBJ1-2): DSGVTQTPKHLITATGQRVTLRCSPRSGDLSVYWYQQSLDQGLQFLIQYYNGEERAKGNILERFSAQQFPDLHSELNLSSLELGDSALYFCASRNYGQGPYGYTFGSGTRLTVV.

This clone appeared a single time. This rearrangement joins TRBV24-1 to TRBJ2-1; D is perhaps TRBD2 (6 bases). The CDR3 has 15 residues. Germline V gives CDR1 KGHDR, CDR2 SFDVKD. The V gene lost 1 base and the J gene lost 5 bases, with 11 bases spanning the gap. Here the CDR3 DNA reads TGTGCCACCAGTGATTTCGGTAGCGGCAACAATGAGCAGTTCTTC. Amino acids: CATSDFGSGNNEQFF.

The chain links TRBV27 to TRBJ2-6, with D possibly TRBD1 on 6 matching bases. The CDR3 totals 16 residues. Germline V gene lookup returns CDR1 MNHEY and CDR2 SMNVEV (reference sequence). V was cut by 5 bases and J by 2 bases, with 13 bases left in between. The CDR3 DNA reads TGTGCCAGCAGTCAGACCACAGGGACTGGGGCCAACGTCCTGACTTTC. It translates to CASSQTTGTGANVLTF. The full variable domain, its missing parts supplied by reference TRBV27 and TRBJ2-6, is EAQVTQNPRYLITVTGKKLTVTCSQNMNHEYMSWYRQDPGLGLRQIYYSMNVEVTDKGDVPEGYKVSRKEKRNFPLILESPSPNQTSLYFCASSQTTGTGANVLTFGAGSRLTVL.

This chain uses TRBV9 with TRBJ2-5, with 9 bases that match TRBD1. The V gene's germline CDR1 is SGDLS and CDR2 YYNGEE. V gave up 3 bases and J gave up 2 bases; unmatched junction bases: 2. The CDR3 spans 14 residues. The CDR3 protein is CASSAGQGQETQYF. The CDR3 nucleotides are TGTGCCAGCAGCGCGGGACAGGGACAAGAGACCCAGTACTTC.

Concerning this clone itself: Germline is not matched at one junction end, which may reflect a read error. The same CDR3 also results from other DNA sequences found in this sample. The rearrangement joins TRBV15 to TRBJ1-2; TRBD1 might be the D (5 bases). The CDR3 is 12 amino acids. Per the germline V gene, CDR1 is LNHNV and CDR2 is YYDKDF (reference sequence). The chain's CDR3 is CATSRDSYGYTF. The CDR3 DNA reads as TGTGCCACCAGCCGAGACAGTTATGGCTACACCTTC.

This clone came up once. The chain uses TRBV19 and TRBJ2-6, with TRBD2 as a possible D gene (5 bases). From germline, CDR1 is LNHDA and CDR2 SQIVND (reference sequence). V gave up 5 bases and J gave up 0 bases, with 14 bases separating them. The CDR3 has 17 residues. The CDR3 region is CASSSGDPHSGANVLTF. CDR3 in DNA: TGTGCCAGTAGTTCCGGGGATCCCCACTCTGGGGCCAACGTCCTGACTTTC.

This clone was picked up a small number of times. This chain links TRBV12-3 or TRBV12-4 with TRBJ2-1, with a tentative D call TRBD2 (5 bases). The V gene lost 6 bases and the J gene lost 5 bases, with 11 bases spanning the gap. The CDR3 consists of 13 residues. CDR3 in DNA: TGTGCCAGCAGCCCCTACGGGGACAATGAGCAGTTCTTC. This codes for CASSPYGDNEQFF.

The V call is TRBV2, the J call TRBJ2-7, with 8 bases that match TRBD1. V was pared by 7 bases and J by 2 bases, with 10 bases of the junction left unmatched. The CDR3 runs to 15 residues. Per the germline V gene, CDR1 is SNHLY and CDR2 is FYNNEI. CDR3 in amino acids: CASKDRGKGTYEQYF. CDR3 bases: TGTGCCAGCAAAGACAGGGGAAAGGGCACCTACGAGCAGTACTTC.

The chain uses TRBV2 and TRBJ1-1; a weak D match, TRBD1 (6 bases). CDR1 is SNHLY, CDR2 FYNNEI, per germline. This CDR3 is built from 14 residues. The ends were cut back, 2 bases at V and 2 bases at J, with 9 bases in the middle. CDR3 in amino acids: CASSERTANTEAFF. The CDR3 region has the DNA TGTGCCAGCAGTGAACGGACAGCTAACACTGAAGCTTTCTTT. Looking up the rest from reference TRBV2 and TRBJ1-1 gives the full variable domain: EPEVTQTPSHQVTQMGQEVILRCVPISNHLYFYWYRQILGQKVEFLVSFYNNEISEKSEIFDDQFSVERPDGSNFTLKIRSTKLEDSAMYFCASSERTANTEAFFGQGTRLTVV.

V is TRBV18 and J is TRBJ2-2; TRBD1 might be the D (6 bases). There are 14 residues in the CDR3. Trimming stripped 5 bases from V and 6 bases from J, with 13 bases between. Germline V gene lookup returns CDR1 KGHSH and CDR2 LQKENI. The CDR3 DNA reads as TGTGCCAGCTCATTGCAGGGGTTTTCCGGGGAGCTGTTTTTT. Its protein is CASSLQGFSGELFF.

The J gene is TRBJ2-7, the V gene TRBV10-2, with 11 positions matching TRBD2. Trimming cost V 0 bases and J 3 bases; bases outside gene matches: 1. In germline, CDR1 is WSHSY, CDR2 SAAADI. CDR3 length: 15 residues. This CDR3 reads CASSESLAGGYEQYF. In nucleotides, the CDR3 is TGCGCCAGCAGTGAGTCCCTAGCGGGGGGCTACGAGCAGTACTTC.

This clone was seen just once. The CDR3 sequence: CASSLIGQGGETQYF. CDR3 coding DNA: TGTGCCAGCAGCTTGATCGGACAGGGAGGAGAGACCCAGTACTTC. The gene calls are TRBV5-6 and TRBJ2-5; the match to TRBD1 covers 8 bases. The CDR3 totals 15 residues. V lost 1 base to trimming and J lost 4 bases; unmatched junction nucleotides: 6. CDR1 SGHDT and CDR2 YYEEEE come from the germline V gene.

The V gene is TRBV5-5, the J gene TRBJ1-4; TRBD1 agrees at 8 bases. J gave up 8 bases and V 3 bases, and 12 bases lay outside the gene matches. Germline CDR1 is SGHKS and CDR2 is YYEKEE (reference sequence). This CDR3 comprises 16 residues. CDR3 loop: CASSSSIGTGGEKLFF. The CDR3 nucleotides read TGTGCCAGCAGCTCGTCGATCGGGACAGGAGGCGAAAAACTGTTTTTT.

This clone was recorded only once. The chain couples TRBV9 to TRBJ2-1; 11 bases fit TRBD2. Germline lookup yields CDR1 SGDLS and CDR2 YYNGEE. The CDR3 is made up of 15 amino acids. With 3 bases clipped from V and 6 bases from J, the junction kept 5 bases outside the gene matches. CDR3 nucleotides: TGTGCCAGCAGCGCCAGAGGACTAGCGGGCAATGAGCAGTTCTTC. It yields the protein CASSARGLAGNEQFF. Combining the CDR3 with reference TRBV9 and TRBJ2-1 gives the whole variable domain DSGVTQTPKHLITATGQRVTLRCSPRSGDLSVYWYQQSLDQGLQFLIQYYNGEERAKGNILERFSAQQFPDLHSELNLSSLELGDSALYFCASSARGLAGNEQFFGPGTRLTVL.

The rearrangement links TRBV28 to TRBJ2-1; 8 nucleotides agree with TRBD1. V shed 6 bases, J shed 3 bases, and the junction held 10 bases outside the gene matches. Germline CDR1 is MDHEN and CDR2 is SYDVKM. The length of the CDR3 is 16 residues. The CDR3 bases are TGTGCCAGCAGGCGGGACAGGACCAGGGGCTACAATGAGCAGTTCTTC. It is translated as CASRRDRTRGYNEQFF.

The chain couples TRBV4-1 to TRBJ2-2; TRBD1 might be the D (5 bases). The CDR3 runs to 15 residues. From germline, CDR1 is MGHRA and CDR2 YSYEKL. The germline V and J ends were trimmed by 2 bases and 6 bases, with 13 bases remaining between them. Written as DNA, the CDR3 is TGCGCCAGCAGCCAACGCACCCGACAGTCCGGGGAGCTGTTTTTT. Residues: CASSQRTRQSGELFF.

The chain has TRBV12-3 or TRBV12-4 and TRBJ2-3, with D perhaps matching TRBD2 (5 bases). Trimming cost V 3 bases and J 5 bases, with 9 bases left between them. This CDR3 contains 13 residues. CDR3 residues: CASSFVSGDTQYF. CDR3 DNA sequence: TGTGCCAGCAGTTTTGTAAGCGGAGATACGCAGTATTTT.

This clone was recorded once. The chain joins TRBV10-3 to TRBJ1-2; D gene uncertain. This CDR3 is built from 13 residues. V shed 7 bases and J shed 5 bases, with 14 bases lying between them. Germline CDR1 ENHRY, CDR2 SYGVKD. The CDR3 sequence: CAITPGVGYGYTF. The CDR3 DNA reads TGTGCCATCACGCCCGGGGTTGGATATGGCTACACCTTC.